These 30 T cell receptor beta chains were sequenced from one sample in a study of cytomegalovirus exposure and HLA in healthy donors. Use of 60 Vbeta and 13 Jbeta primers characterized the PCR. TCRdb's table, derived via immunoSEQ multiplex PCR, lists solely in-frame clones and lacks some. The sample holds 150,000 to 200,000 clones, 77% seen once. Sequenced material: PBMCs. Every receptor here comes from a woman aged 25-40 years in good health and CMV-seropositive.

V gene TRBV6-5 combines with J gene TRBJ2-1; TRBD2 matches 10 bases. The CDR3 extends over 15 amino acids. Trimming removed 6 bases from V and 6 bases from J; junction bases left unmatched: 8. Germline V gene lookup returns CDR1 MNHEY and CDR2 SVGAGI. CDR3 sequence reads: CASRRWTSGTNEQFF. The CDR3 nucleotides read TGTGCCAGCAGGAGATGGACTAGCGGAACCAATGAGCAGTTCTTC.

The rearrangement links TRBV19 to TRBJ2-2; D is ambiguous. Germline CDR1 reads LNHDA; CDR2 reads SQIVND (reference sequence). V gave up 3 bases and J gave up 5 bases, with 7 bases separating them. This CDR3 is 13 amino acids long. CDR3 amino acids: CASSISGTGELFF. For the CDR3, the DNA is TGTGCCAGTAGTATCTCAGGTACCGGGGAGCTGTTTTTT.

The chain links TRBV2 to TRBJ2-7, with D possibly matching TRBD1 (6 bases). The CDR3 totals 11 residues. Between the trimmed V and J ends, which lost 6 bases and 6 bases, there was a span of 9 bases. Germline loops: CDR1 SNHLY, CDR2 FYNNEI. This chain's CDR3 is CASRNRAEQYF. The CDR3 DNA sequence: TGTGCCAGCAGAAACAGGGCCGAGCAGTACTTC.

The V gene is TRBV28, the J gene TRBJ2-7, with D maybe TRBD1 (5 bases). In germline, CDR1 is MDHEN, CDR2 SYDVKM. The CDR3 has 14 amino acids. V gave up 8 bases and J gave up 6 bases, with 20 bases separating them. The CDR3 DNA reads TGTGCCAGCGAAGCAGGGCCCCCGACGGGCGAGCAGTACTTC. As protein: CASEAGPPTGEQYF.

Concerning this clone itself: The same CDR3 is also encoded by other DNA sequences in this sample. V is TRBV4-3 and J is TRBJ2-7; 10 positions agree with TRBD1. Germline trimming cut 0 bases from V and 2 bases from J; bases unmatched to any gene: 1. The CDR3 length is 15 residues. Germline V gene data show CDR1 as LGHNA and CDR2 as YSLEER. This chain's CDR3 is CASSQEGTGAYEQYF. The CDR3 bases are TGCGCCAGCAGCCAAGAGGGGACAGGGGCCTACGAGCAGTACTTC.

This clone was detected only once. The chain carries TRBV9 and TRBJ2-2, with 9 bases identical to TRBD2. Trimming removed 0 bases from V and 5 bases from J; junction bases left unmatched: 2. Germline-derived CDR1 and CDR2 are SGDLS and YYNGEE. This CDR3 contains 15 residues. The CDR3 nucleotides are TGTGCCAGCAGCGTAGTAACTAGCGGGACCGGGGAGCTGTTTTTT. It codes for CASSVVTSGTGELFF.

V and J are TRBV9 and TRBJ2-1; no clear D gene. Trimming removed 0 bases at V and 7 bases at J, with 8 bases between. The CDR3 contains 13 residues. Germline CDR1 SGDLS, CDR2 YYNGEE. Written as DNA, the CDR3 is TGTGCCAGCAGCGTAGCCCCCGGGAATGAGCAGTTCTTC. Amino acids: CASSVAPGNEQFF.

The V call is TRBV7-9, the J call TRBJ2-1, with a weak D call TRBD2 (5 bases). CDR1 and CDR2 from the germline V gene are SEHNR and FQNEAQ (reference sequence). The CDR3 loop spans 15 amino acids. Trimming stripped 1 base from V and 9 bases from J, with 16 bases between. CDR3: CASSLVTGVGIEQFF. In DNA, the CDR3 is TGTGCCAGCAGCTTAGTTACTGGTGTCGGGATTGAGCAGTTCTTC.

The chain joins TRBV21-1 to TRBJ2-5; the table names TRBD2, a call not compared with the DNA. TRBV21-1 is a pseudogene segment. The CDR3 spans 18 residues. This CDR3 is CASSTPPSGLAGQETQYF. CDR3 nucleotides: TGTGCCAGCAGCACCCCTCCGTCGGGACTAGCGGGTCAAGAGACCCAGTACTTC.

The chain carries TRBV28 and TRBJ2-1, with 14 bases matching TRBD2. V lost 6 bases to trimming and J lost 10 bases; unmatched junction nucleotides: 8. The CDR3 contains 15 residues. Germline assignment: CDR1 MDHEN and CDR2 SYDVKM. CDR3 nucleotides: TGTGCCAGCAGATCCGGACTAGCGGGAGGCCCGGAGCAGTTCTTC. It specifies CASRSGLAGGPEQFF.

The rearrangement joins TRBV9 to TRBJ2-7; tentative D call: TRBD1 (6 bases). Germline CDR1 is SGDLS and CDR2 is YYNGEE. The CDR3 is 16 residues long. Trimming stripped 3 bases from V and 5 bases from J, with 21 bases between. The CDR3 bases are TGTGCCAGCAGCGAAGGAGTGGGGGCAGGGGTGGACGAGCAGTACTTC. Amino acid sequence: CASSEGVGAGVDEQYF.

This chain joins TRBV5-4 and TRBJ2-7; TRBD2 matches at 8 bases. The CDR3 totals 14 residues. Trimming at V came to 0 bases and at J to 6 bases, leaving 5 bases not matched to a gene. CDR1 is SGHNT and CDR2 is YYREEE in the germline V gene (reference sequence). The CDR3: CASSLVGRAGEQYF. In DNA, the CDR3 is TGTGCCAGCAGCTTGGTCGGGAGGGCTGGCGAGCAGTACTTC.

This sequence joins TRBV4-1 and TRBJ2-3; 8 nucleotides align to TRBD2. The CDR3 contains 16 residues. From germline, CDR1 is MGHRA and CDR2 YSYEKL. V shed 0 bases, J shed 1 base, and the junction held 3 bases outside the gene matches. DNA for the CDR3: TGCGCCAGCAGCCAAGAAAAGACTAGCGGCACAGATACGCAGTATTTT. Residues: CASSQEKTSGTDTQYF.

CDR3 sequence: CASNRLAGTDTQYF. CDR3 DNA: TGCGCCAGCAACCGACTAGCGGGCACAGATACGCAGTATTTT. This sequence joins TRBV5-1 and TRBJ2-3; TRBD2 matches at 9 bases. CDR3 length: 14 residues. Germline CDR1 SGHRS, CDR2 YFSETQ. Trimming took 6 bases from V and 1 from J; bases not matched to a gene: 3.

The chain is built from TRBV7-3 and TRBJ2-3; D is perhaps TRBD2 (6 bases). CDR3 length: 14 amino acids. The V gene lost 3 bases and the J gene lost 6 bases, with 13 bases spanning the gap. Germline CDR1 and CDR2: SGHTA and FQGTGA. CDR3 nucleotide sequence: TGTGCCAGCAGCTTTAGCGGAGATACGGATACGCAGTATTTT. As protein: CASSFSGDTDTQYF.

This rearrangement joins TRBV28 to TRBJ2-7; 9 nucleotides agree with TRBD1. CDR3 size: 15 residues. The germline V gene has CDR1 MDHEN and CDR2 SYDVKM. The trim removed 6 bases at V and 2 bases at J, leaving 8 bases unmatched. CDR3 DNA sequence: TGTGCCAGCAGCCGGACAGGGGCCCGTACCTACGAGCAGTACTTC. As protein: CASSRTGARTYEQYF.

CDR3 residues: CASSQGWTANEKLFF. The CDR3 coding sequence is TGCGCCAGCAGCCAAGGTTGGACAGCTAATGAAAAACTGTTTTTT. The chain has TRBV4-3 and TRBJ1-4, with D maybe TRBD1 (6 bases). The CDR3 contains 15 residues. Per germline, CDR1 LGHNA and CDR2 YSLEER. Trimming removed 1 base at V and 3 bases at J, with 9 bases between.

The chain uses TRBV2 and TRBJ2-7, with a weak D call TRBD1 (5 bases). The germline V gene has CDR1 SNHLY and CDR2 FYNNEI. The CDR3 loop spans 15 amino acids. V lost 0 bases and J 1 base, leaving 10 bases between the germline ends. The DNA of the CDR3 is TGTGCCAGCAGTGAAGCGCTTAGGACATCCTACGAGCAGTACTTC. It encodes CASSEALRTSYEQYF. The full variable domain, in which reference TRBV2 and TRBJ2-7 provide the parts outside the CDR3, is EPEVTQTPSHQVTQMGQEVILRCVPISNHLYFYWYRQILGQKVEFLVSFYNNEISEKSEIFDDQFSVERPDGSNFTLKIRSTKLEDSAMYFCASSEALRTSYEQYFGPGTRLTVT.

CDR3 in amino acids: CASSQDQWAAGVNEQFF. In DNA, the CDR3 is TGCGCCAGCAGCCAAGATCAGTGGGCAGCGGGAGTAAACGAGCAGTTCTTC. The rearrangement links TRBV4-1 to TRBJ2-1, with 8 bases aligning to TRBD2. In germline, CDR1 is MGHRA, CDR2 YSYEKL. CDR3 size: 17 residues. Trimming took 0 bases from V and 10 from J; bases not matched to a gene: 14.

V usage is TRBV20-1 and J usage is TRBJ1-2, with D hard to call. This CDR3 is built from 11 residues. The V end was cut by 3 bases, the J end by 7 bases, with 9 bases between. CDR1 is DFQATT, CDR2 SNEGSKA, per germline (reference sequence). CDR3 amino acids: CSARGVGGYTF. CDR3 nucleotide sequence: TGCAGTGCTAGGGGAGTCGGTGGCTACACCTTC.

This chain joins TRBV7-9 and TRBJ2-3; D perhaps matches TRBD1 (6 bases). V was trimmed by 4 bases and J by 6 bases, leaving 8 bases between them. The CDR3 is made up of 12 amino acids. CDR1 and CDR2 from the germline V gene are SEHNR and FQNEAQ (reference sequence). CDR3 region: CASSSQGDTQYF. For the CDR3, the DNA is TGTGCCAGCAGCTCCCAGGGGGATACGCAGTATTTT.

The V call is TRBV5-6, the J call TRBJ2-1; 10 bases agree with TRBD1. In germline, CDR1 is SGHDT, CDR2 YYEEEE. The CDR3 extends over 13 amino acids. After removal of 4 bases from V and 9 bases from J, the junction contained 4 bases not matched to a gene. CDR3 bases: TGTGCCAGCAGCACGGACAGGGGGGGTGAGCAGTTCTTC. Encoded protein: CASSTDRGGEQFF. The full variable domain, completed using reference TRBV5-6 and TRBJ2-1, is DAGVTQSPTHLIKTRGQQVTLRCSPKSGHDTVSWYQQALGQGPQFIFQYYEEEERQRGNFPDRFSGHQFPNYSSELNVNALLLGDSALYLCASSTDRGGEQFFGPGTRLTVL.

The V and J genes are TRBV30 and TRBJ2-5, with D perhaps matching TRBD2 (5 bases). Germline CDR1 GTSNPN, CDR2 SVGIG (reference sequence). The ends were cut back, 5 bases at V and 10 bases at J, with 23 bases in the middle. This CDR3 comprises 14 residues. The CDR3 region is CAWVPGIATRDQYF. CDR3 DNA sequence: TGTGCCTGGGTCCCGGGAATCGCGACCCGTGACCAGTACTTC. Full variable domain (rest looked up from reference TRBV30 and TRBJ2-5): SQTIHQWPATLVQPVGSPLSLECTVEGTSNPNLYWYRQAAGRGLQLLFYSVGIGQISSEVPQNLSASRPQDRQFILSSKKLLLSDSGFYLCAWVPGIATRDQYFGPGTRLLVL.

This clone was detected a few times. V and J are TRBV5-1 and TRBJ2-6; 9 bases fit TRBD1. Germline-derived CDR1 and CDR2 are SGHRS and YFSETQ. The CDR3 sequence is 22 residues long. Germline trimming cut 2 bases from V and 1 base from J; bases unmatched to any gene: 19. For the CDR3, the DNA is TGCGCCAGCAGCTTTTACGGTTCGACTGCTACAGGGGGCGCGTCTGGGGCCAACGTCCTGACTTTC. Translated, it gives CASSFYGSTATGGASGANVLTF.

V is TRBV5-1 and J is TRBJ2-1; 7 bases agree with TRBD1. Germline trimming cut 2 bases from V and 3 bases from J; bases unmatched to any gene: 5. Germline V gene data show CDR1 as SGHRS and CDR2 as YFSETQ. This CDR3 spans 15 amino acids. CDR3 in DNA: TGCGCCAGCAGCTTAAGGGACAGTCTCTACAATGAGCAGTTCTTC. The encoded protein is CASSLRDSLYNEQFF.

The chain joins TRBV18 to TRBJ1-4, with 7 bases matching TRBD1. The CDR3 has 16 amino acids. Unmatched junction bases numbered 6, after V lost 0 bases and J lost 5 bases. The V gene's germline CDR1 is KGHSH and CDR2 LQKENI. For the CDR3, the DNA is TGTGCCAGCTCACCACCTGGGGGCAGGGGGAATGAAAAACTGTTTTTT. Amino acid sequence: CASSPPGGRGNEKLFF.

V is TRBV28 and J is TRBJ2-7; 9 nucleotides agree with TRBD2. The CDR3 has 14 residues. Germline lookup yields CDR1 MDHEN and CDR2 SYDVKM. Trimming at V came to 4 bases and at J to 5 bases, leaving 6 bases not matched to a gene. CDR3 residues: CASSSPGLAHEQYF. DNA of the CDR3: TGTGCCAGCAGTTCACCGGGACTAGCCCACGAGCAGTACTTC.

The V and J genes are TRBV5-4 and TRBJ2-1, with D unresolved. Between the trimmed V and J ends, which lost 1 base and 4 bases, there was a span of 12 bases. CDR1 is SGHNT, CDR2 YYREEE, per germline (reference sequence). The CDR3 consists of 15 residues. The CDR3 region is CASSLPGDWYNEQFF. For the CDR3, the DNA is TGTGCCAGCAGCTTGCCCGGTGACTGGTACAATGAGCAGTTCTTC.

This sequence joins TRBV6-6 and TRBJ2-7; perhaps TRBD2 as D (5 bases). Per the germline V gene, CDR1 is MNHNY and CDR2 is SVGAGI (reference sequence). CDR3 length equals 12 residues. Trimming stripped 5 bases from V and 4 bases from J, with 9 bases between. The CDR3 DNA is TGTGCCAGCAGTCCCCCGGGGTACGAGCAGTACTTC. This gives the protein CASSPPGYEQYF.

V and J are TRBV11-2 and TRBJ1-1; 7 bases are shared with TRBD1. V trimming: 5 bases; J trimming: 8 bases; junction bases outside the gene matches: 2. The CDR3 is made up of 11 amino acids. Germline CDR1 reads SGHAT; CDR2 reads FQNNGV. The CDR3 loop reads CASSPTGEAFF. In DNA form, the CDR3 reads TGTGCCAGCAGCCCGACAGGGGAAGCTTTCTTT.